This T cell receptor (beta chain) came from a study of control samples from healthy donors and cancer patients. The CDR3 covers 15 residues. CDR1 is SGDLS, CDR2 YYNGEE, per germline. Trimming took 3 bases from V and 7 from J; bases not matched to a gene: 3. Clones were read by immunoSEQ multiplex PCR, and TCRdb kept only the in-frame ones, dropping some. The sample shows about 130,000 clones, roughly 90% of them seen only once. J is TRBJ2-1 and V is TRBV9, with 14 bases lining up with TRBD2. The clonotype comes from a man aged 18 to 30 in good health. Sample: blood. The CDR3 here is CASSAGLAGGNEQFF. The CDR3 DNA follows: TGTGCCAGCAGCGCCGGACTAGCGGGGGGAAATGAGCAGTTCTTC.